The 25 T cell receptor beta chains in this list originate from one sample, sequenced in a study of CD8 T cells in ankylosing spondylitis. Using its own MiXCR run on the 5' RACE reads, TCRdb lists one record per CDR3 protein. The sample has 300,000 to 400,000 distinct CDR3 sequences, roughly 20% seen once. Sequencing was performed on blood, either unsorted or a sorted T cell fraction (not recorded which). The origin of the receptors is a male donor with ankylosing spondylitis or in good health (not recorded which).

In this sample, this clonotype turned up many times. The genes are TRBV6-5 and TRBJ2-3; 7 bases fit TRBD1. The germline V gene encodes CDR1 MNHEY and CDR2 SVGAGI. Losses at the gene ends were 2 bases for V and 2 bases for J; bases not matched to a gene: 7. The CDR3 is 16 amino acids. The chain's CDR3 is CASSYLGTDITDTQYF. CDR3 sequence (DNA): TGTGCCAGCAGTTACCTCGGGACAGACATCACAGATACGCAGTATTTT.

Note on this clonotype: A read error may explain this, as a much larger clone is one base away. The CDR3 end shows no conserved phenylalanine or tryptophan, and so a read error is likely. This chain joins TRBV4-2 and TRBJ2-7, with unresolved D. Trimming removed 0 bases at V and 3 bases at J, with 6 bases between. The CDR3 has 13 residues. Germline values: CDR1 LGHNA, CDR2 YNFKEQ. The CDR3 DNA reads TGTGCCAGCAGCCAAGATCCCCGCTACGAGCAGTACTTA. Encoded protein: CASSQDPRYEQYL.

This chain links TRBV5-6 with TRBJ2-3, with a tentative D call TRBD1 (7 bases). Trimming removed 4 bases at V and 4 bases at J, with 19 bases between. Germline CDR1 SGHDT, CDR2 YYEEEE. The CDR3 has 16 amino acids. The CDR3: CASSGNRGGWADTQYF. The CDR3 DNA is TGTGCCAGCAGCGGGAACAGGGGAGGTTGGGCAGATACGCAGTATTTT.

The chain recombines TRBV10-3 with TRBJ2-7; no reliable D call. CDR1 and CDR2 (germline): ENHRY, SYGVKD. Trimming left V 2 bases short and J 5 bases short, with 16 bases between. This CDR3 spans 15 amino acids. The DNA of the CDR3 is TGTGCCATCAGTGAGATGAAGGAAAGGGATAACGAGCAGTACTTC. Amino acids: CAISEMKERDNEQYF.

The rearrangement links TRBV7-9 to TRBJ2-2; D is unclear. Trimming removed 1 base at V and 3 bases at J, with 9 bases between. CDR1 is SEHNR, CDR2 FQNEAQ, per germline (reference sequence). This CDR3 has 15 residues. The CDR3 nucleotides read TGTGCCAGCAGCTTAGGGGTCACCGACACCGGGGAGCTGTTTTTT. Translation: CASSLGVTDTGELFF.

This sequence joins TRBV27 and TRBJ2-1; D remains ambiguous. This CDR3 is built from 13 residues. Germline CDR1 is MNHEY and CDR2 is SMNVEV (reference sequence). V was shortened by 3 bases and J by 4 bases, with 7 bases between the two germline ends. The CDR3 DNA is TGTGCCAGCAGTTTCTCTCGGTACAATGAGCAGTTCTTC. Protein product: CASSFSRYNEQFF.

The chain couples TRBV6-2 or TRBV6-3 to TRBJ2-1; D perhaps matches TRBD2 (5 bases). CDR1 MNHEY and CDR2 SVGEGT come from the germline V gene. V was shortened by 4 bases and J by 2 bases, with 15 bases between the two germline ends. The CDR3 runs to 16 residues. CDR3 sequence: CASSFGVVSPYNEQFF. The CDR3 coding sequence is TGTGCCAGCAGTTTCGGGGTGGTAAGCCCCTACAATGAGCAGTTCTTC.

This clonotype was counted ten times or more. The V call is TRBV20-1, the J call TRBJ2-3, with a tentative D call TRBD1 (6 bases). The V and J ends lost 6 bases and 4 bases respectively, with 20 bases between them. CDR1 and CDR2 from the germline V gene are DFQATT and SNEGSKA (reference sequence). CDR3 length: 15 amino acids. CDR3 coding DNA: TGCAGTGCACCCCAGTCCCCGTCAGGGGCAGATACGCAGTATTTT. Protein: CSAPQSPSGADTQYF.

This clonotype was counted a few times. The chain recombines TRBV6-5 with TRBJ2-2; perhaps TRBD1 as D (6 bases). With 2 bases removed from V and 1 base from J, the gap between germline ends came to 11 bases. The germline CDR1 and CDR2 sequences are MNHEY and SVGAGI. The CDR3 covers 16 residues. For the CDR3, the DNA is TGTGCCAGCAGTTACAACCCGGGACAGAACACCGGGGAGCTGTTTTTT. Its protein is CASSYNPGQNTGELFF.

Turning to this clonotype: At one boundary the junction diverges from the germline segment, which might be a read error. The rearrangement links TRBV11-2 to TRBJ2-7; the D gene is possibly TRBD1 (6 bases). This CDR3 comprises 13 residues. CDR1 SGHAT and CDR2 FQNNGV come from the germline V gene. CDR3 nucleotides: TGTGCCAGCAGCCCGGACAGACTCTACGACCAGTACTTC. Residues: CASSPDRLYDQYF.

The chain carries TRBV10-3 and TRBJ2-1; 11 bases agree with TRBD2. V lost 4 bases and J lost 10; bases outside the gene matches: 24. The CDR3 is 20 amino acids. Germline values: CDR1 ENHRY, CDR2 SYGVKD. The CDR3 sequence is CAISVPGQGKGLAAPEEQFF. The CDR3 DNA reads TGTGCCATCAGTGTTCCCGGACAGGGGAAGGGACTAGCGGCCCCAGAGGAGCAGTTCTTC.

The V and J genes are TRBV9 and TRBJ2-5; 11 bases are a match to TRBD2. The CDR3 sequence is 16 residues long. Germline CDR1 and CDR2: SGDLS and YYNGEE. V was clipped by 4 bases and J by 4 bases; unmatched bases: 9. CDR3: CASSLFSSGGRETQYF. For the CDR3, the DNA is TGTGCCAGCAGCCTTTTCTCTAGCGGGGGGAGAGAGACCCAGTACTTC.

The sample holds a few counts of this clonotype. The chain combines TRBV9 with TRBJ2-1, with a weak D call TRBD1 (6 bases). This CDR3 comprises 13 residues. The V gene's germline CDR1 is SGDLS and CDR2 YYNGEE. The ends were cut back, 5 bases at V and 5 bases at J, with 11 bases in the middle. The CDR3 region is CASSTGNHNEQFF. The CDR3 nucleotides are TGTGCCAGCAGTACAGGGAACCACAATGAGCAGTTCTTC.

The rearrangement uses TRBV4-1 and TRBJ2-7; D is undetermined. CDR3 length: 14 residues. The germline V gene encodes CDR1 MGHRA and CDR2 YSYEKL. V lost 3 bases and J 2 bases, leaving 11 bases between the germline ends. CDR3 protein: CASSQTAGTYEQYF. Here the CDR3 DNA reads TGCGCCAGCAGCCAGACGGCCGGAACCTACGAGCAGTACTTC.

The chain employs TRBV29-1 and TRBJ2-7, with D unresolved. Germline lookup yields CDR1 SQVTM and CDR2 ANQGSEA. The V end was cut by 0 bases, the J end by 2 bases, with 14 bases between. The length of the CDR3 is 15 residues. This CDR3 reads CSVEDPTSPPYEQYF. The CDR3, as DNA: TGCAGCGTTGAAGATCCGACATCTCCCCCCTACGAGCAGTACTTC.

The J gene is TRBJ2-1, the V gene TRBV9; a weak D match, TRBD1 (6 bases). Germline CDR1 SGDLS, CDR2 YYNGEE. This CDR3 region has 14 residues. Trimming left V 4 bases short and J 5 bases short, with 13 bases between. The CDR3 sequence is CASSTWTAHNEQFF. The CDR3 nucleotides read TGTGCCAGCAGCACCTGGACAGCCCACAATGAGCAGTTCTTC. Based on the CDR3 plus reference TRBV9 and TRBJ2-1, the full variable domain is DSGVTQTPKHLITATGQRVTLRCSPRSGDLSVYWYQQSLDQGLQFLIQYYNGEERAKGNILERFSAQQFPDLHSELNLSSLELGDSALYFCASSTWTAHNEQFFGPGTRLTVL.

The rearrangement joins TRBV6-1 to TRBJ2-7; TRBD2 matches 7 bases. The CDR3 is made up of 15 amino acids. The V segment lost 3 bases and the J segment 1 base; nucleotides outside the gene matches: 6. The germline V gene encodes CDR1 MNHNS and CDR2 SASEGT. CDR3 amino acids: CASSDWSSGSYEQYF. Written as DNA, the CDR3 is TGTGCCAGCAGTGATTGGTCTAGCGGATCCTACGAGCAGTACTTC.

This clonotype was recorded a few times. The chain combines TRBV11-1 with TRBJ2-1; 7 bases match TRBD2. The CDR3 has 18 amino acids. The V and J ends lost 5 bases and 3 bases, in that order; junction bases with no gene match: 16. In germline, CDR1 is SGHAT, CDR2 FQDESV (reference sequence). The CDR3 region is CASSPGLLLAARYNEQFF. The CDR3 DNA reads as TGTGCCAGCAGCCCCGGGTTGCTTCTAGCGGCCCGCTACAATGAGCAGTTCTTC.

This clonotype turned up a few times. Here the CDR3 DNA reads TGTGCCAGCAGTTTTTTTCTGGGATTTATTACAGATACGCAGTATTTT. Encoded protein: CASSFFLGFITDTQYF. The chain recombines TRBV28 with TRBJ2-3; D is unresolved. The CDR3 has 16 residues. Germline CDR1 and CDR2: MDHEN and SYDVKM. V was pared by 3 bases and J by 3 bases, with 16 bases between.

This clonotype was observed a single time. CDR3 in amino acids: CASSLAWLAGGNNEQFF. The CDR3 DNA sequence: TGTGCCAGCAGCTTAGCTTGGCTAGCGGGGGGAAACAATGAGCAGTTCTTC. The chain has TRBV7-2 and TRBJ2-1; the match to TRBD2 covers 11 bases. The CDR3 has 17 amino acids. Trimming took 0 bases from V and 5 from J; bases not matched to a gene: 6. Per the germline V gene, CDR1 is SGHTA and CDR2 is FQGNSA.

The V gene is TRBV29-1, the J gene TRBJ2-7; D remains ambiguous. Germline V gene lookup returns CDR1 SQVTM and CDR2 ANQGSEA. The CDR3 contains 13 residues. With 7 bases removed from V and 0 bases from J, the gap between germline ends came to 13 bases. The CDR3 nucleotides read TGCAGCGGTGGGGAAAGGAGCTCCTACGAGCAGTACTTC. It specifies CSGGERSSYEQYF.

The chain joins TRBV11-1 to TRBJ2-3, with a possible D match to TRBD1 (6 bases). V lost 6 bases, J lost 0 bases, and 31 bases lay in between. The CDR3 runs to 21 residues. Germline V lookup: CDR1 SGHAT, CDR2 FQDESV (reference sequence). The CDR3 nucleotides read TGTGCCAGCAGTCTCAGTTGGGGACACGCCACGCGCGAGTCTAGCACAGATACGCAGTATTTT. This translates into CASSLSWGHATRESSTDTQYF.

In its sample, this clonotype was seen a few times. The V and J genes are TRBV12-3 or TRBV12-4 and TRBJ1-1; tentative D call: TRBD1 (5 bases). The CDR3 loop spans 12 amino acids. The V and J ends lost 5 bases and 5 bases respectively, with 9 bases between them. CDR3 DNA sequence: TGTGCCAGCAGTCCAGGGTTTACTGAAGCTTTCTTT. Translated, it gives CASSPGFTEAFF.

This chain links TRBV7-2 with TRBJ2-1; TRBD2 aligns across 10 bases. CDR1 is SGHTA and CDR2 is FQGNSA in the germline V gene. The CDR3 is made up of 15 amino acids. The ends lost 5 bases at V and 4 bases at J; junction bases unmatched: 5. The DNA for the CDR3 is TGTGCCAGCAGCGCAGCGGGGGGGATGTACAATGAGCAGTTCTTC. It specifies CASSAAGGMYNEQFF.

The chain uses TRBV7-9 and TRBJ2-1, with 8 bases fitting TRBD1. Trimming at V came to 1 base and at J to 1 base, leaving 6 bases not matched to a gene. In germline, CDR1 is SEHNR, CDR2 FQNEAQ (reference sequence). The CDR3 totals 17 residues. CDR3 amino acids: CASSLGAGGLSYNEQFF. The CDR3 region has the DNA TGTGCCAGCAGCTTAGGGGCAGGGGGCCTTTCCTACAATGAGCAGTTCTTC.